This TCR beta chain was captured by sequencing in a study of blood T cell repertoires in COVID-19. In the study overall: The United States, Italy and Spain were the sources of the acute and convalescent COVID-19 samples.

Repertoires were generated with immunoSEQ multiplex PCR, while TCRdb's copy carries only in-frame clones and drops some. The table records some 90,000 clones, around 90% of them present only once. V trimming: 8 bases; J trimming: 4 bases; junction bases outside the gene matches: 12. CDR3 length: 15 amino acids. CDR1 GTSNPN and CDR2 SVGIG come from the germline V gene (reference sequence). The rearrangement joins TRBV30 to TRBJ2-5, with 11 positions matching TRBD2. Sequencing was carried out using peripheral blood. This clonotype was obtained from a man between 45 and 60 years old with acute or convalescent COVID-19. This CDR3 reads CAGAYSSGGPETQYF. The CDR3 DNA reads TGTGCCGGGGCTTATTCTAGCGGGGGGCCAGAGACCCAGTACTTC.